A single sample is the source of the 30 T cell receptor beta chains below, sequenced in a study of T cells and copy number aberrations in small-cell lung cancer. This table comes from immunoSEQ multiplex PCR, and its TCRdb copy is limited to in-frame clones, with some not included. This sample has over 2,000 clones; roughly three quarters occur once, and the top ten carry just under 9%. Sequencing was carried out using normal tissue next to the tumor. These receptors all stem from a woman aged 55 to 70 with small cell lung cancer.

The V call is TRBV10-3, the J call TRBJ1-4; D is ambiguous. The ends were cut back, 0 bases at V and 1 base at J, with 12 bases in the middle. Looked up from germline, CDR1 is ENHRY and CDR2 is SYGVKD. This CDR3 has 17 amino acids. The CDR3, as DNA: TGTGCCATCAGTGAGTCGGGAGGAGTACAAACTAATGAAAAACTGTTTTTT. Protein: CAISESGGVQTNEKLFF.

This clone was counted only a few times. This rearrangement joins TRBV14 to TRBJ2-7; possible D gene TRBD2, 5 bases. Germline CDR1 is SGHDN and CDR2 is FVKESK. CDR3 length: 17 amino acids. Trimming left V 4 bases short and J 6 bases short, with 25 bases between. CDR3 amino acids: CASSRERSGPDRCEQYF. As DNA, the CDR3 is TGTGCCAGCAGCCGGGAGAGGTCAGGCCCTGATCGGTGCGAGCAGTACTTC.

This rearrangement joins TRBV5-1 to TRBJ2-1; 10 positions agree with TRBD2. Trimming removed 3 bases from V and 6 bases from J; junction bases left unmatched: 12. The CDR3 is 17 amino acids. Germline lookup yields CDR1 SGHRS and CDR2 YFSETQ. CDR3 region: CASSSEPPGLAFNEQFF. In DNA, the CDR3 is TGCGCCAGCAGCTCTGAACCCCCGGGACTAGCGTTCAATGAGCAGTTCTTC.

A few counts support this clone. The V and J genes are TRBV4-2 and TRBJ1-3; D gene ambiguous. V was trimmed by 1 base and J by 4 bases, leaving 2 bases between them. The CDR3 spans 12 residues. CDR1 is LGHNA, CDR2 YNFKEQ, per germline. The CDR3 sequence is CASSQVGNTIYF. CDR3 sequence (DNA): TGTGCCAGCAGCCAAGTAGGAAACACCATATATTTT.

On this clone itself: Germline is not matched at one junction end, which may reflect a read error. The CDR3 region is CASSIGAITHF. The CDR3 nucleotides are TGTGCCAGTAGTATTGGGGCAATCACGCATTTT. The chain employs TRBV19 and TRBJ1-3, with D possibly matching TRBD1 (5 bases). The CDR3 spans 11 residues. Germline V CDR1 and CDR2: LNHDA, SQIVND (reference sequence).

Only one count was recorded for this clone. The J gene is TRBJ2-5, the V gene TRBV18, with 7 bases lining up with TRBD2. Germline lookup yields CDR1 KGHSH and CDR2 LQKENI. V shed 3 bases, J shed 2 bases, and the junction held 0 bases outside the gene matches. The CDR3 extends over 13 amino acids. Written as DNA, the CDR3 is TGTGCCAGCTCACCGGGACTACAAGAGACCCAGTACTTC. Translated, it gives CASSPGLQETQYF. The full variable domain, with the rest looked up from reference TRBV18 and TRBJ2-5, is NAGVMQNPRHLVRRRGQEARLRCSPMKGHSHVYWYRQLPEEGLKFMVYLQKENIIDESGMPKERFSAEFPKEGPSILRIQQVVRGDSAAYFCASSPGLQETQYFGPGTRLLVL.

J is TRBJ2-7 and V is TRBV7-6; a possible D gene is TRBD1 (5 bases). This CDR3 has 15 amino acids. The germline CDR1 and CDR2 sequences are SGHVS and FNYEAQ. V lost 6 bases and J 7 bases, leaving 22 bases between the germline ends. The CDR3 nucleotides read TGTGCCAGCAGTCATACGTGGGGCAAACTGGGGGAGCAGTACTTC. Protein sequence: CASSHTWGKLGEQYF.

The CDR3 is CASSSKRNLYEQYF. CDR3 nucleotides: TGTGCCAGCAGTTCAAAACGGAATCTGTACGAGCAGTACTTC. V is TRBV28 and J is TRBJ2-7; unclear D gene. CDR1 MDHEN and CDR2 SYDVKM come from the germline V gene. The CDR3 is 14 amino acids. The V gene lost 4 bases and the J gene lost 4 bases, with 14 bases spanning the gap.

This chain connects TRBV7-2 to TRBJ1-2; maybe TRBD1 (6 bases). The CDR3 covers 13 residues. Germline CDR1 and CDR2: SGHTA and FQGNSA. Trimming pared 3 bases from V and 4 bases from J, leaving 9 bases between. The CDR3 reads CASSLGGAYGYTF. The DNA of the CDR3 is TGTGCCAGCAGCTTGGGGGGGGCCTATGGCTACACCTTC.

By share of the sample, this clone is large. The chain carries TRBV29-1 and TRBJ1-2; D not resolved. CDR3 length equals 11 residues. With 5 bases removed from V and 4 bases from J, the gap between germline ends came to 8 bases. Germline V gene sequence: CDR1 SQVTM, CDR2 ANQGSEA. Here the CDR3 reads CSVYSSYGYTF. The CDR3 DNA reads TGCAGCGTTTACAGTAGCTATGGCTACACCTTC.

The sample holds one count of this clone. The V call is TRBV6-6, the J call TRBJ1-4, with D possibly matching TRBD1 (5 bases). The CDR3 sequence is 16 residues long. CDR1 is MNHNY and CDR2 is SVGAGI in the germline V gene (reference sequence). V lost 6 bases to trimming and J lost 8 bases, with 22 bases between them. The CDR3 here is CASSPAGRQGGEKLFF. The CDR3 nucleotides are TGTGCCAGCAGCCCCGCGGGAAGGCAGGGTGGGGAAAAACTGTTTTTT.

CDR3 nucleotide sequence: TGCGCCAGCAGCTTCCAACTAGCGGTGAACACCGGGGAGCTGTTTTTT. Protein sequence: CASSFQLAVNTGELFF. The V and J genes are TRBV5-1 and TRBJ2-2, with 8 bases identical to TRBD2. There are 16 residues in the CDR3. V lost 2 bases to trimming and J lost 1 base; unmatched junction nucleotides: 4. Per germline, CDR1 SGHRS and CDR2 YFSETQ.

This chain joins TRBV7-2 and TRBJ1-1, with 8 nucleotides matching TRBD1. The CDR3 runs 15 residues. Trimming removed 3 bases from V and 6 bases from J; junction bases left unmatched: 9. In germline, CDR1 is SGHTA, CDR2 FQGNSA. In DNA, the CDR3 is TGTGCCAGCAGCTTCGGGGACAGGTCAGGCGCTGAAGCTTTCTTT. This encodes CASSFGDRSGAEAFF.

The genes are TRBV29-1 and TRBJ1-1; no clear D gene. Trimming shortened V by 3 bases and J by 4 bases, and 3 bases separated the two germline ends. CDR3 size: 10 residues. The germline V gene encodes CDR1 SQVTM and CDR2 ANQGSEA. The CDR3 coding sequence is TGCAGCGTTGACAGCACTGAAGCTTTCTTT. Protein sequence: CSVDSTEAFF.

The DNA for the CDR3 is TGTGCCAGCAGCTTGGCGCGACTAGCGGGGCTGAGCACAGATACGCAGTATTTT. This gives the protein CASSLARLAGLSTDTQYF. The V and J genes are TRBV5-4 and TRBJ2-3; 11 nucleotides align to TRBD2. The CDR3 is made up of 18 amino acids. J lost 0 bases, V lost 0 bases, and 6 bases had no gene match. Germline V gene data show CDR1 as SGHNT and CDR2 as YYREEE (reference sequence).

DNA for the CDR3: TGTGCCAGCAGCTTCTCCGGCGGTTACGGCAAAAACATTCAGTACTTC. As protein: CASSFSGGYGKNIQYF. The rearrangement links TRBV11-2 to TRBJ2-4; no clear D. V was shortened by 3 bases and J by 3 bases, with 15 bases between the two germline ends. Per the germline V gene, CDR1 is SGHAT and CDR2 is FQNNGV. The CDR3 extends over 16 amino acids. Variable domain in full (rest from reference TRBV11-2 and TRBJ2-4): EAGVAQSPRYKIIEKRQSVAFWCNPISGHATLYWYQQILGQGPKLLIQFQNNGVVDDSQLPKDRFSAERLKGVDSTLKIQPAKLEDSAVYLCASSFSGGYGKNIQYFGAGTRLSVL.

The chain couples TRBV13 to TRBJ2-7, with 10 nucleotides matching TRBD2. With V trimmed by 5 bases and J by 3 bases, 4 bases remained unmatched. From germline, CDR1 is PRHDT and CDR2 FYEKMQ (reference sequence). The CDR3 is 14 residues long. In DNA form, the CDR3 reads TGTGCCAGCAGCGGCAGGACTAGCGGCTACGAGCAGTACTTC. It encodes CASSGRTSGYEQYF.

V usage is TRBV5-8 and J usage is TRBJ1-4; perhaps TRBD1 as D (6 bases). In germline, CDR1 is SGHTS, CDR2 YDEGEE. The CDR3 is 14 residues long. Between the trimmed V and J ends, which lost 4 bases and 10 bases, there was a span of 17 bases. The CDR3 spells CASSRDKPPPKLFF. CDR3 sequence (DNA): TGTGCCAGCAGCCGGGACAAACCTCCACCAAAACTGTTTTTT.

The chain combines TRBV5-4 with TRBJ2-1; 10 nucleotides line up with TRBD2. Germline trimming cut 5 bases from V and 6 bases from J; bases unmatched to any gene: 14. The CDR3 covers 17 residues. CDR1 SGHNT and CDR2 YYREEE come from the germline V gene (reference sequence). The CDR3 sequence is CASRQTPGLATTNEQFF. In DNA form, the CDR3 reads TGTGCCAGCAGACAAACTCCGGGACTAGCGACAACCAATGAGCAGTTCTTC.

The CDR3 reads CASRLDGGGAFF. CDR3 DNA: TGTGCCAGCCGACTCGACGGAGGGGGAGCTTTCTTT. The rearrangement joins TRBV2 to TRBJ1-1, with D maybe TRBD1 (6 bases). Per germline, CDR1 SNHLY and CDR2 FYNNEI. V was clipped by 8 bases and J by 10 bases, with 17 bases between them. The CDR3 spans 12 residues.

This rearrangement joins TRBV2 to TRBJ1-4; no reliable D call. The CDR3 is 13 residues long. The V end lost 2 bases, the J end lost 5 bases, and 6 bases lay between the germline ends. Germline assignment: CDR1 SNHLY and CDR2 FYNNEI. DNA of the CDR3: TGTGCCAGCAGTGAAATGGGAAATGAAAAACTGTTTTTT. Residues: CASSEMGNEKLFF.

The table lists this clone with a few counts. Other DNA sequences of this sample code for an identical CDR3. The chain links TRBV6-6 to TRBJ1-6, with 9 bases that match TRBD1. Germline CDR1 reads MNHNY; CDR2 reads SVGAGI (reference sequence). Germline trimming cut 5 bases from V and 7 bases from J; bases unmatched to any gene: 3. CDR3 length: 14 amino acids. The CDR3 nucleotides read TGTGCCAGCAGTAAGGGGACAGGGAATTCACCCCTCCACTTT. Encoded protein: CASSKGTGNSPLHF.

This clone was observed a few times. The J gene is TRBJ1-5, the V gene TRBV19; TRBD1 matches 9 bases. Per germline, CDR1 LNHDA and CDR2 SQIVND (reference sequence). The CDR3 totals 19 residues. V was pared by 3 bases and J by 0 bases, with 12 bases of the junction left unmatched. The CDR3 nucleotides are TGTGCCAGTAGTATTGGATGGGACAGGGACCCGTATAGCAATCAGCCCCAGCATTTT. It encodes CASSIGWDRDPYSNQPQHF. Supplemented by reference TRBV19 and TRBJ1-5, the full variable domain reads DGGITQSPKYLFRKEGQNVTLSCEQNLNHDAMYWYRQDPGQGLRLIYYSQIVNDFQKGDIAEGYSVSREKKESFPLTVTSAQKNPTAFYLCASSIGWDRDPYSNQPQHFGDGTRLSIL.

The chain recombines TRBV9 with TRBJ1-2; D gene ambiguous. CDR1 and CDR2 from the germline V gene are SGDLS and YYNGEE. The V and J ends lost 0 bases and 8 bases respectively, with 11 bases between them. This CDR3 has 13 amino acids. Here the CDR3 reads CASSVDWDGGYTF. CDR3 in DNA: TGTGCCAGCAGCGTAGACTGGGATGGGGGCTACACCTTC.

V is TRBV5-1 and J is TRBJ2-2, with TRBD1 identical over 7 bases. V gave up 4 bases and J gave up 1 base; unmatched junction bases: 1. The germline V gene encodes CDR1 SGHRS and CDR2 YFSETQ. The CDR3 runs to 14 residues. The CDR3 nucleotides are TGCGCCAGCAGCGGGACAGTGAACACCGGGGAGCTGTTTTTT. Protein: CASSGTVNTGELFF.

The chain has TRBV5-1 and TRBJ1-1; D gene unclear. V was shortened by 4 bases and J by 6 bases, with 16 bases between the two germline ends. Per germline, CDR1 SGHRS and CDR2 YFSETQ. CDR3 length: 14 amino acids. DNA for the CDR3: TGCGCCAGCAGCCCCTATCAGGTGTTGTCTGAAGCTTTCTTT. The encoded protein is CASSPYQVLSEAFF.

This clone is categorized as large. The genes are TRBV14 and TRBJ1-2, with D possibly matching TRBD1 (6 bases). The V gene lost 0 bases and the J gene lost 5 bases, with 13 bases spanning the gap. Looked up from germline, CDR1 is SGHDN and CDR2 is FVKESK. The CDR3 is 15 amino acids. The CDR3 bases are TGTGCCAGCAGCCAAGACCCAGGGGCTGTTTATGGCTACACCTTC. This translates into CASSQDPGAVYGYTF.

This chain joins TRBV4-1 and TRBJ2-7, with a possible D match to TRBD1 (6 bases). The V gene's germline CDR1 is MGHRA and CDR2 YSYEKL. Trimming removed 5 bases at V and 4 bases at J, with 12 bases between. CDR3 size: 13 residues. CDR3 residues: CASSGSQGYEQYF. The DNA of the CDR3 is TGCGCCAGCAGCGGATCACAGGGATACGAGCAGTACTTC.

The chain links TRBV6-1 to TRBJ2-3, with no clear D. The CDR3 is 16 amino acids. Germline lookup yields CDR1 MNHNS and CDR2 SASEGT. Deletions cut 4 bases from V and 0 bases from J, with 14 bases between. DNA for the CDR3: TGTGCCAGCAGTGCCCTATACGGGTATAGCACAGATACGCAGTATTTT. It encodes CASSALYGYSTDTQYF.

As regards this clone: This sample includes further DNA sequences coding for the same CDR3. This chain uses TRBV5-1 with TRBJ2-3; possibly TRBD2 for D (5 bases). CDR3 length equals 15 residues. Looked up from germline, CDR1 is SGHRS and CDR2 is YFSETQ. V gave up 4 bases and J gave up 4 bases, with 16 bases separating them. CDR3 DNA: TGCGCCAGCAGCCGGGCGGGCGGTAGGGCAGATACGCAGTATTTT. Its protein is CASSRAGGRADTQYF.